Below are 19 T cell receptor beta chains sequenced from a single sample in a study of T cells in Graves' hyperthyroidism and ophthalmopathy. Amplified TCR beta CDR3 regions came from RNA transcripts. RT-PCR in the first round (using the HTBI primer set) targeted the TCR CDR3. TCRdb re-analysed the multiplex PCR reads in MiXCR, keeping a single row per CDR3 protein. The sample has around 340,000 distinct CDR3 sequences, roughly 17% seen once. Sequenced input: blood. These receptors all stem from a man younger than 45 with Graves' hyperthyroidism.

The chain couples TRBV20-1 to TRBJ2-1, with D perhaps TRBD2 (5 bases). The CDR3 extends over 14 amino acids. Germline V CDR1 and CDR2: DFQATT, SNEGSKA (reference sequence). Trimming left V 6 bases short and J 3 bases short, with 15 bases between. The DNA of the CDR3 is TGCAGTGCGACAATCGGACTCGACTACAATGAGCAGTTCTTC. This gives the protein CSATIGLDYNEQFF.

The genes are TRBV7-9 and TRBJ2-7; perhaps TRBD2 as D (5 bases). Per germline, CDR1 SEHNR and CDR2 FQNEAQ (reference sequence). CDR3 length: 16 residues. The V end was cut by 5 bases, the J end by 0 bases, with 17 bases between. The CDR3 DNA is TGTGCCAGCAGCCGCACCTTCGGGGATTCCTCCTACGAGCAGTACTTC. It yields the protein CASSRTFGDSSYEQYF.

The chain employs TRBV5-5 and TRBJ2-2; 7 bases fit TRBD2. The CDR3 runs 14 residues. The germline CDR1 and CDR2 sequences are SGHKS and YYEKEE (reference sequence). With 4 bases clipped from V and 6 bases from J, the junction kept 6 bases outside the gene matches. The CDR3 sequence is CASSPREAAGELFF. The CDR3 nucleotides read TGTGCCAGCAGCCCACGGGAGGCGGCCGGGGAGCTGTTTTTT.

V gene TRBV5-4 combines with J gene TRBJ2-7; a possible D gene is TRBD2 (5 bases). The length of the CDR3 is 14 residues. V lost 0 bases to trimming and J lost 3 bases, with 10 bases between them. Germline loops: CDR1 SGHNT, CDR2 YYREEE (reference sequence). The CDR3 here is CASSLDARGYEQYF. In DNA, the CDR3 is TGTGCCAGCAGCTTGGATGCCCGGGGCTACGAGCAGTACTTC.

This clonotype has more than one count but fewer than ten. J is TRBJ2-1 and V is TRBV6-1; TRBD2 aligns across 7 bases. From germline, CDR1 is MNHNS and CDR2 SASEGT. V shed 6 bases and J 7 bases; nucleotides not matched to a gene: 12. This CDR3 contains 15 residues. CDR3 nucleotide sequence: TGTGCCAGCAGCTACGGGGGGTATGGGGGTAATGAGCAGTTCTTC. Protein product: CASSYGGYGGNEQFF.

V and J are TRBV28 and TRBJ2-5, with 8 bases lining up with TRBD2. The J segment lost 7 bases and the V segment lost 5 bases, leaving 12 bases of the junction unmatched. CDR3 length: 15 amino acids. Germline CDR1 reads MDHEN; CDR2 reads SYDVKM. The CDR3 nucleotides read TGTGCCAGCAGTGCATCGCCGGGACTAGAGGCGACCCAGTACTTC. Amino acid sequence: CASSASPGLEATQYF.

This clonotype came up many times. The chain links TRBV18 to TRBJ1-4, with 7 positions matching TRBD1. The length of the CDR3 is 15 residues. The J segment lost 8 bases and the V segment lost 1 base, leaving 7 bases of the junction unmatched. Germline CDR1 reads KGHSH; CDR2 reads LQKENI. The CDR3 DNA is TGTGCCAGCTCACCACTCACAGGGGTGGGCGAAAAACTGTTTTTT. Amino acids: CASSPLTGVGEKLFF.

This clonotype was detected ten times or more. The CDR3 spells CASSPLGAGTEAFF. The CDR3 nucleotides read TGTGCCAGCTCACCATTAGGGGCAGGCACTGAAGCTTTCTTT. The V call is TRBV18, the J call TRBJ1-1; perhaps TRBD1 as D (5 bases). CDR3 size: 14 residues. V gave up 2 bases and J gave up 4 bases, with 11 bases separating them. Germline V lookup: CDR1 KGHSH, CDR2 LQKENI.

The CDR3 nucleotides read TGTGCCAGCAGCGTAGCACCTAACACTGAAGCTTTCTTT. This translates into CASSVAPNTEAFF. The V call is TRBV9, the J call TRBJ1-1; D is ambiguous. Germline lookup yields CDR1 SGDLS and CDR2 YYNGEE. The CDR3 is made up of 13 amino acids. V lost 0 bases, J lost 2 bases, and 5 bases lay in between.

This clonotype was seen at least ten times. This chain uses TRBV7-9 with TRBJ2-3; 8 bases agree with TRBD2. The CDR3 sequence is 14 residues long. V was clipped by 5 bases and J by 5 bases; unmatched bases: 6. Per germline, CDR1 SEHNR and CDR2 FQNEAQ (reference sequence). The CDR3 region has the DNA TGTGCCAGCAGCCATAGCGGGACTAAAGATACGCAGTATTTT. Translated: CASSHSGTKDTQYF.

This clonotype appeared many times. The chain uses TRBV19 and TRBJ2-1; TRBD2 matches 13 bases. Germline CDR1 and CDR2: LNHDA and SQIVND (reference sequence). V lost 8 bases, J lost 9 bases, and 7 bases stayed unmatched. There are 14 residues in the CDR3. The CDR3 loop reads CASRGTSGTSEQFF. In DNA, the CDR3 is TGTGCCAGTCGCGGGACTAGCGGGACGAGTGAGCAGTTCTTC.

This clonotype was observed a handful of times. This rearrangement joins TRBV6-1 to TRBJ2-1; 9 bases agree with TRBD1. Per germline, CDR1 MNHNS and CDR2 SASEGT. After removal of 9 bases from V and 7 bases from J, the junction contained 13 bases not matched to a gene. The CDR3 extends over 15 amino acids. CDR3 sequence reads: CASRSIRTGENEQFF. In DNA form, the CDR3 reads TGTGCCAGTAGATCTATCAGGACAGGGGAAAATGAGCAGTTCTTC.

J is TRBJ2-1 and V is TRBV18; 7 bases match TRBD1. CDR1 and CDR2 (germline): KGHSH, LQKENI. This CDR3 is built from 16 residues. V was pared by 3 bases and J by 1 base, with 6 bases of the junction left unmatched. DNA for the CDR3: TGTGCCAGCTCACCTAGACAGGGAGTTTCCTACAATGAGCAGTTCTTC. Translated: CASSPRQGVSYNEQFF.

This clonotype was detected only a few times. The V and J genes are TRBV6-1 and TRBJ1-1; D is unresolved. CDR3 size: 12 residues. CDR1 is MNHNS, CDR2 SASEGT, per germline. V shed 6 bases and J shed 11 bases, with 16 bases lying between them. The CDR3 nucleotides are TGTGCCAGCAGCCCCACTACCGGGGAGGCTTTCTTT. Its protein is CASSPTTGEAFF.

The gene calls are TRBV19 and TRBJ2-1, with 10 bases that match TRBD2. CDR1 is LNHDA and CDR2 is SQIVND in the germline V gene (reference sequence). The V gene end was trimmed by 4 bases and the J gene end by 4 bases; junction bases not matched to a gene: 4. The CDR3 has 15 residues. The CDR3, as DNA: TGTGCCAGTAGTAGAGGACTAGCGGAGTACAATGAGCAGTTCTTC. Translation: CASSRGLAEYNEQFF. Together with reference TRBV19 and TRBJ2-1, the CDR3 gives the full variable domain: DGGITQSPKYLFRKEGQNVTLSCEQNLNHDAMYWYRQDPGQGLRLIYYSQIVNDFQKGDIAEGYSVSREKKESFPLTVTSAQKNPTAFYLCASSRGLAEYNEQFFGPGTRLTVL.

This clonotype appeared once. A much larger clone differs from this one at a single base, so this may be a read error. The chain has TRBV12-3 or TRBV12-4 and TRBJ2-3, with TRBD2 matching 12 bases. The CDR3 spans 16 residues. In DNA form, the CDR3 reads TGTGCCGGCAGTTTCTGGACTAGCGGGAACACAGATACGCAGTATTTT. This gives the protein CAGSFWTSGNTDTQYF.

This rearrangement joins TRBV19 to TRBJ2-2, with 8 positions matching TRBD2. The CDR3 length is 15 residues. The junction had 9 bases not matched to a gene; V was cut back by 5 bases and J by 7 bases. CDR1 and CDR2 from the germline V gene are LNHDA and SQIVND (reference sequence). CDR3 amino acids: CASSPSGSIGGELFF. In DNA form, the CDR3 reads TGTGCCAGTAGTCCAAGCGGGAGTATAGGCGGGGAGCTGTTTTTT.

On this clonotype: This sequence may be a read error, since a much larger clone differs from it by one base. V and J are TRBV20-1 and TRBJ2-4; 12 bases agree with TRBD2. Germline CDR1 reads DFQATT; CDR2 reads SNEGSKA (reference sequence). This CDR3 has 14 amino acids. CDR3 amino acids: CSAGLAGRKNMQYF. The CDR3 bases are TGCAGTGCTGGACTAGCGGGGCGCAAAAACATGCAGTACTTC.

This clonotype was found a few times. This chain uses TRBV4-2 with TRBJ2-1; TRBD1 or TRBD2 may be the D gene (5 bases each). Germline values: CDR1 LGHNA, CDR2 YNFKEQ. This CDR3 spans 14 amino acids. Deletions cut 5 bases from V and 6 bases from J, with 14 bases between. The CDR3, as DNA: TGTGCCAGCAGCGAGAGAGGGGTCACCAATGAGCAGTTCTTC. Translated, it gives CASSERGVTNEQFF.